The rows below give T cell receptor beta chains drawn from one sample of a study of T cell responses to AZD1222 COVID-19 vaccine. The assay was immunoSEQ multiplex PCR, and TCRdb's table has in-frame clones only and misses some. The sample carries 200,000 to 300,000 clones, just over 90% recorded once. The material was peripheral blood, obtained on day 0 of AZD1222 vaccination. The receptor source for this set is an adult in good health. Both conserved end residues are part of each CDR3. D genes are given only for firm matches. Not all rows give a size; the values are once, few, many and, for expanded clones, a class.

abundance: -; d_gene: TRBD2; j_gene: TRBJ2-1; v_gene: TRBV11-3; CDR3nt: TGTGCCAGCAGCTTGGACGGGGGGGCCCCCTACAATGAGCAGTTCTTC; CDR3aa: CASSLDGGAPYNEQFF
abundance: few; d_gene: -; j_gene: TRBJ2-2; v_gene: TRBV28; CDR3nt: TGTGCCAGCAGTTTAACTACAATTCGGGGCGGGGAGCTGTTTTTT; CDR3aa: CASSLTTIRGGELFF
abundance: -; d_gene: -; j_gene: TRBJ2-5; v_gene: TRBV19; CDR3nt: TGTGCCAGTAGTTCGCAAGAGACCCAGTACTTC; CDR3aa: CASSSQETQYF
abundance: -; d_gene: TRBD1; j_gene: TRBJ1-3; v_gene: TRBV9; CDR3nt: TGTGCCAGCAGCTCAACAACACAGGGGAACGGAAACACCATATATTTT; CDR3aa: CASSSTTQGNGNTIYF
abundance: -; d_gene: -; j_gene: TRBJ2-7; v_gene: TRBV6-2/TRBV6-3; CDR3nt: TGTGCCAGCAGTGCCCCATACGAGCAGTACTTC; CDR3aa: CASSAPYEQYF
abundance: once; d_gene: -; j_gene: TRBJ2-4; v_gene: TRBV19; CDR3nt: TGTGCCAGTAGTATGATAGGTTTCGGAAACATTCAGTACTTC; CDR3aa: CASSMIGFGNIQYF
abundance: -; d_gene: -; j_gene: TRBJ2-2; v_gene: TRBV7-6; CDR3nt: TGTGCCAGCAGCGGGTCGGGGGAGCTGTTTTTT; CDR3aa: CASSGSGELFF
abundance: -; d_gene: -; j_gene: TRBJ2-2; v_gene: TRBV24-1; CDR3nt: TGTGCCACCAGTGAGGGAGACTCAAAAGGGCTCCGGTTTTTT; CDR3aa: CATSEGDSKGLRFF
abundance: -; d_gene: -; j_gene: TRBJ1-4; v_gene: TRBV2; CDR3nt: TGTGCCAGCAGTGAAGGGACAGCAATCCAAGGAAAACTGTTTTTT; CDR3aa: CASSEGTAIQGKLFF
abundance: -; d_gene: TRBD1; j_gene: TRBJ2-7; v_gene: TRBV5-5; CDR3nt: TGTGCCAGCAGCTTGGTTCCAGGGGGCTCCCACGAGCAGTACTTC; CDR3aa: CASSLVPGGSHEQYF
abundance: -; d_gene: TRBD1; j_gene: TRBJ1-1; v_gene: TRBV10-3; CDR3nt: TGTGCCATCACCTTGGACAGGATGAACACTGAAGCTTTCTTT; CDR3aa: CAITLDRMNTEAFF
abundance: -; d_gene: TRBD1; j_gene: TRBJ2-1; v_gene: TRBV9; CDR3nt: TGTGCCAGCAGTGCCGACAGGGGTTTCTCCTACAATGAGCAGTTCTTC; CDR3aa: CASSADRGFSYNEQFF
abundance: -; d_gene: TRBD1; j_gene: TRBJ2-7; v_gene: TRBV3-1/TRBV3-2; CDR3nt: TGTGCCAGCAGCCAGACCAGGGGGTCTCACTACGAGCAGTACTTC; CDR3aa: CASSQTRGSHYEQYF
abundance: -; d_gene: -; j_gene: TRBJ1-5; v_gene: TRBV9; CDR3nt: TGTGCCAGCAGCGCTACAGGCTCTATCGATCAGCCCCAGCATTTT; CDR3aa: CASSATGSIDQPQHF
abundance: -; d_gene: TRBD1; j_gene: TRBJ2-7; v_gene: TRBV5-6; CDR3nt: TGTGCCAGCAGTTTCGGACAGGGGTTCTACGAGCAGTACTTC; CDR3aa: CASSFGQGFYEQYF
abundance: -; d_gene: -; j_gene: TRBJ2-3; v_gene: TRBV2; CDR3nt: TGTGCCAGCGGAGGGGACAGTGCTAGCACAGATACGCAGTATTTT; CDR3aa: CASGGDSASTDTQYF
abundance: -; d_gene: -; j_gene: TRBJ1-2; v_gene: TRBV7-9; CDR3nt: TGTGCCAGCAGCCTCCCCCCAGGCTACACCTTC; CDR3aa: CASSLPPGYTF
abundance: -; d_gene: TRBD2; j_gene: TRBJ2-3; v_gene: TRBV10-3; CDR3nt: TGTGCCACTAGCGGGGGGGCCACAGATACGCAGTATTTT; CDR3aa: CATSGGATDTQYF
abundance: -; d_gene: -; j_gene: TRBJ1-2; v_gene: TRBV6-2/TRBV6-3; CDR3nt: TGTGCCAGCAGCTCCTCTATACGGGCTGCCTTC; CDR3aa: CASSSSIRAAF
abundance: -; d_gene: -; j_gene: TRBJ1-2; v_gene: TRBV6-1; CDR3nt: TGTGCCAGCAGTGAATCAAACGGTTGGACCTGGGGCTACACCTTC; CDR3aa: CASSESNGWTWGYTF